The 13 T cell receptor beta chains given below trace back to one sample, sequenced in a study of cytomegalovirus exposure and HLA in healthy donors (dated by TCRdb to the late 2010s). The library relied on the immunoSEQ multiplex PCR assay. The multiplex PCR relied on a mix of 60 forward primers for TCR Vbeta segments and 13 reverse primers for TCR Jbeta segments. TCRdb limited this immuneACCESS table to in-frame rearrangements with V and J called. A share of clones is missing; checked studies link under half to unresolved V genes, and the rest is unexplained. The table for this sample lists fewer than 120,000 clones; more than 65% of them were counted only once. Around 15% of the sample belongs to the ten largest clones. The sample consisted of PBMCs. These receptors originate from a man between 25 and 39 years old in good health and CMV-seropositive.

This CDR3 is CASSSQGGYEQYF. The DNA for the CDR3 is TGTGCCAGCAGCTCGCAAGGCGGTTACGAGCAGTACTTC. The chain couples TRBV14 to TRBJ2-7; no clear D gene. Germline V lookup: CDR1 SGHDN, CDR2 FVKESK. Between the trimmed V and J ends, which lost 5 bases and 4 bases, there was a span of 12 bases. The CDR3 runs 13 residues.

The chain carries TRBV5-4 and TRBJ1-2; TRBD1 agrees at 7 bases. V was clipped by 3 bases and J by 4 bases; unmatched bases: 9. The CDR3 contains 15 residues. Germline assignment: CDR1 SGHNT and CDR2 YYREEE (reference sequence). The CDR3 loop reads CASSSPRQGIYGYTF. The CDR3 DNA sequence: TGTGCCAGCAGCTCCCCTCGACAGGGAATCTATGGCTACACCTTC.

V is TRBV30 and J is TRBJ1-4; a possible D gene is TRBD1 (5 bases). The V gene's germline CDR1 is GTSNPN and CDR2 SVGIG (reference sequence). The CDR3 is made up of 12 amino acids. Trimming left V 0 bases short and J 8 bases short, with 7 bases between. CDR3 sequence reads: CAWSVQAEKLFF. Here the CDR3 DNA reads TGTGCCTGGAGTGTACAGGCCGAAAAACTGTTTTTT.

The genes are TRBV4-3 and TRBJ2-3; 8 positions agree with TRBD2. The CDR3 length is 17 residues. Trimming at V came to 0 bases and at J to 2 bases, leaving 7 bases not matched to a gene. Germline CDR1 is LGHNA and CDR2 is YSLEER. This CDR3 reads CASSQDRAGVLTDTQYF. For the CDR3, the DNA is TGCGCCAGCAGCCAAGATAGAGCGGGGGTTCTCACAGATACGCAGTATTTT.

This chain links TRBV5-6 with TRBJ1-1; 7 nucleotides align to TRBD1. The CDR3 length is 17 residues. With V trimmed by 0 bases and J by 0 bases, 8 bases remained unmatched. Germline CDR1 is SGHDT and CDR2 is YYEEEE. The CDR3 here is CASSLGYRGEMNTEAFF. The CDR3, as DNA: TGTGCCAGCAGCTTGGGTTACAGGGGTGAGATGAACACTGAAGCTTTCTTT.

This clone has more than one count but fewer than ten. The J gene is TRBJ2-3, the V gene TRBV19; no firm D call. Germline V gene lookup returns CDR1 LNHDA and CDR2 SQIVND (reference sequence). CDR3 size: 13 residues. Trimming shortened V by 3 bases and J by 4 bases, and 8 bases separated the two germline ends. The CDR3 here is CASSIDISDTQYF. The CDR3 DNA is TGTGCCAGTAGTATCGACATCTCAGATACGCAGTATTTT.

This sequence joins TRBV7-2 and TRBJ2-7, with 7 bases fitting TRBD1. This CDR3 is built from 16 residues. Germline-derived CDR1 and CDR2 are SGHTA and FQGNSA. Unmatched junction bases numbered 10, after V lost 1 base and J lost 4 bases. CDR3 coding DNA: TGTGCCAGCAGCTTAGTATATGGGGGACAGATTTACGAGCAGTACTTC. This encodes CASSLVYGGQIYEQYF.

On this clone: At one boundary the junction diverges from the germline segment, which might be a read error. The chain has TRBV27 and TRBJ2-7; the match to TRBD1 covers 7 bases. This CDR3 has 18 amino acids. Germline V CDR1 and CDR2: MNHEY, SMNVEV (reference sequence). The CDR3 sequence: CANSLYPTTGPSSYEQYF. The CDR3 region has the DNA TGTGCCAACAGTTTATATCCGACGACAGGGCCTAGCTCCTACGAGCAGTACTTC.

This clone has only one observation. The chain has TRBV5-1 and TRBJ1-3; no definite D call. Germline loops: CDR1 SGHRS, CDR2 YFSETQ. The CDR3 has 17 amino acids. The V end lost 1 base, the J end lost 0 bases, and 14 bases lay between the germline ends. In DNA, the CDR3 is TGCGCCAGCAGCTTGCTCGGTCTTGCAATCTCTGGAAACACCATATATTTT. Amino acid sequence: CASSLLGLAISGNTIYF.

J is TRBJ2-7 and V is TRBV30, with D unresolved. The CDR3 consists of 11 residues. In germline, CDR1 is GTSNPN, CDR2 SVGIG (reference sequence). The V and J ends lost 3 bases and 5 bases respectively, with 8 bases between them. The CDR3 is CAWSIRDEQYF. The DNA for the CDR3 is TGTGCCTGGAGCATACGGGACGAGCAGTACTTC.

V is TRBV29-1 and J is TRBJ2-1; 7 nucleotides align to TRBD2. The CDR3 extends over 12 amino acids. From germline, CDR1 is SQVTM and CDR2 ANQGSEA. The V segment lost 8 bases and the J segment 6 bases; nucleotides outside the gene matches: 7. CDR3 in DNA: TGCAGCTGCAGCGGGGTTTTCAATGAGCAGTTCTTC. The encoded protein is CSCSGVFNEQFF.

The gene calls are TRBV7-2 and TRBJ2-5; the match to TRBD2 covers 14 bases. Trimming took 2 bases from V and 5 from J; bases not matched to a gene: 7. CDR1 is SGHTA and CDR2 is FQGNSA in the germline V gene. The CDR3 extends over 17 amino acids. CDR3 nucleotide sequence: TGTGCCAGCAGCTTACCCGGACTAGCGGGGGGTGGGGAGACCCAGTACTTC. It yields the protein CASSLPGLAGGGETQYF.

Here the CDR3 DNA reads TGTGCCAGCAGTTTCTCCCGAAACATTCAGTACTTC. Translated, it gives CASSFSRNIQYF. This chain connects TRBV28 to TRBJ2-4; D remains ambiguous. CDR1 and CDR2 (germline): MDHEN, SYDVKM. With 3 bases removed from V and 6 bases from J, the gap between germline ends came to 6 bases. The CDR3 runs 12 residues.